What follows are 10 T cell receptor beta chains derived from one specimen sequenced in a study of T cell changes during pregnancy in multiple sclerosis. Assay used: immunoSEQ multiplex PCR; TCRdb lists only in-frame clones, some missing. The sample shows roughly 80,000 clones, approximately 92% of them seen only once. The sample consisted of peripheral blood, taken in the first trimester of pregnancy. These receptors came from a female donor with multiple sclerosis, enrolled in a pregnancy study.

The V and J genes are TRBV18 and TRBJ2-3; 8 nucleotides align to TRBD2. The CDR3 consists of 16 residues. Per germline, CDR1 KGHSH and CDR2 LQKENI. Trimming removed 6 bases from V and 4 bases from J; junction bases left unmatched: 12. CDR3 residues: CASSPRGAGASDTQYF. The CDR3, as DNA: TGTGCCAGCTCCCCTAGAGGAGCGGGAGCGTCAGATACGCAGTATTTT.

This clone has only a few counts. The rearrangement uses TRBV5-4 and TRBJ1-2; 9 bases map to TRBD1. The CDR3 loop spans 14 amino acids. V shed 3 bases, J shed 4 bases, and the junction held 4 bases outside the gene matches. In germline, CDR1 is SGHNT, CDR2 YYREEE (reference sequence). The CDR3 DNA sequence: TGTGCCAGCAGCTCCGGGACAGGGACCTATGGCTACACCTTC. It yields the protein CASSSGTGTYGYTF.

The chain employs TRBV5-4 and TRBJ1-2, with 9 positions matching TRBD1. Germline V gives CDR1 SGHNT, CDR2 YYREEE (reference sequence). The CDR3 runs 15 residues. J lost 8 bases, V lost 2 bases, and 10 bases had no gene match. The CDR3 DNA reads TGTGCCAGCAGCTTACCCGGGACAGGGAAGCGCGGCTACACCTTC. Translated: CASSLPGTGKRGYTF.

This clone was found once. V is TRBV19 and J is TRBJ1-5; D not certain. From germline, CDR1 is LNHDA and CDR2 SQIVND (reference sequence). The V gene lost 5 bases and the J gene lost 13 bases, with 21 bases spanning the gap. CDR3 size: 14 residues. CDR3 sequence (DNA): TGTGCCAGTAGTCCCCGGGAAACCGCGGCTCGGCAGCATTTT. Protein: CASSPRETAARQHF.

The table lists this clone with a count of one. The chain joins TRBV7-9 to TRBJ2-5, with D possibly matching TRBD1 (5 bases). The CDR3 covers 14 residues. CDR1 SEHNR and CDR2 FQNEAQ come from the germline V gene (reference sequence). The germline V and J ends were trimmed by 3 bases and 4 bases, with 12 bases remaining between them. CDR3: CASSLVPQGETQYF. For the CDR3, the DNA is TGTGCCAGCAGCTTGGTTCCCCAGGGAGAGACCCAGTACTTC.

This chain's CDR3 is CASSINSNQPQHF. CDR3 DNA: TGTGCCAGCAGTATTAATAGCAATCAGCCCCAGCATTTT. The chain combines TRBV5-5 with TRBJ1-5; D not certain. Germline loops: CDR1 SGHKS, CDR2 YYEKEE (reference sequence). Trimming cost V 5 bases and J 0 bases, with 6 bases left between them. The CDR3 is 13 amino acids.

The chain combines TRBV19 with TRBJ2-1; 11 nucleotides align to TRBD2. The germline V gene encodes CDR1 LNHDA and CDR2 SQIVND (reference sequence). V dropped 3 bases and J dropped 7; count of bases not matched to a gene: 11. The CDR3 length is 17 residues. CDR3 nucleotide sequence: TGTGCCAGTAGTATGTTTTTAGCGGGAGGGCCTGGGAATGAGCAGTTCTTC. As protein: CASSMFLAGGPGNEQFF.

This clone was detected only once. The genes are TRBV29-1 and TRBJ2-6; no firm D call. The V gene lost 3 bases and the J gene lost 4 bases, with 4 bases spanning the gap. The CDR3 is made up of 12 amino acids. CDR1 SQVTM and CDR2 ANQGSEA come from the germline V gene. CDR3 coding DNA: TGCAGCGTTGAGCGAGGGGCCAACGTCCTGACTTTC. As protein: CSVERGANVLTF.

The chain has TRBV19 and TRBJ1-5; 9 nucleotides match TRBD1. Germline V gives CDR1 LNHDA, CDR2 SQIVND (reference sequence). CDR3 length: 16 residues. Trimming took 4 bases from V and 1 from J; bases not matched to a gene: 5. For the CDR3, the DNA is TGTGCCAGTAGTACTACAGGGGGCGGGAGCAATCAGCCCCAGCATTTT. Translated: CASSTTGGGSNQPQHF.

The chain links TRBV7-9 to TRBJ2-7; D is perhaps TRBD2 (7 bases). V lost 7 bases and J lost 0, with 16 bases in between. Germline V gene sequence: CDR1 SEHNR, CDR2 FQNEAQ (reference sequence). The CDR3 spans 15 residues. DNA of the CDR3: TGTGCCAGCACCCCGGGGGGCATCAGCTCCTACGAGCAGTACTTC. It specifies CASTPGGISSYEQYF.